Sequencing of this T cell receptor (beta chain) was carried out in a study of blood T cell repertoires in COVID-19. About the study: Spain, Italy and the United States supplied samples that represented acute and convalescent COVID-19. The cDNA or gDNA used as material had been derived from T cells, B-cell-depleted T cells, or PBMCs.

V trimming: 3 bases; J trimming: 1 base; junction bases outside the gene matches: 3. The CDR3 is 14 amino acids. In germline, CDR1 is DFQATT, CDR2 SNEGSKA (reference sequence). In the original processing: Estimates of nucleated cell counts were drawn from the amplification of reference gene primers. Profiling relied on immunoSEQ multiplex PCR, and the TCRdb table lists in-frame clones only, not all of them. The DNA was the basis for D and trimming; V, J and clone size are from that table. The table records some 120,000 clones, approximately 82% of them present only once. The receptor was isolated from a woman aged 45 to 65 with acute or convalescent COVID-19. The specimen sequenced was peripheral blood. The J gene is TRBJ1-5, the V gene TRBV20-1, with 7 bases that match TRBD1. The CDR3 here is CSASGGQSNQPQHF. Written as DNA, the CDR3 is TGCAGTGCTAGTGGGGGACAGAGCAATCAGCCCCAGCATTTT.